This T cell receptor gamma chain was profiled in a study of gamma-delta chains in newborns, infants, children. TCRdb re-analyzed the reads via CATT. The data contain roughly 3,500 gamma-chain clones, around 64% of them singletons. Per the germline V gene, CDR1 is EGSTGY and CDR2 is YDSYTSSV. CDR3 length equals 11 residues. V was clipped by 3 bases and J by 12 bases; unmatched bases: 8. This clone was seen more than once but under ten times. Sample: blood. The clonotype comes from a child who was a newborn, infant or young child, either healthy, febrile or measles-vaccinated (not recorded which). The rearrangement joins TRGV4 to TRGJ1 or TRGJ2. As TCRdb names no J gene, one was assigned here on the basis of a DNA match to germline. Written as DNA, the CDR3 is TGTGCCACCTGGGATAGGGAGCGGAAACTCTTT. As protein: CATWDRERKLF.